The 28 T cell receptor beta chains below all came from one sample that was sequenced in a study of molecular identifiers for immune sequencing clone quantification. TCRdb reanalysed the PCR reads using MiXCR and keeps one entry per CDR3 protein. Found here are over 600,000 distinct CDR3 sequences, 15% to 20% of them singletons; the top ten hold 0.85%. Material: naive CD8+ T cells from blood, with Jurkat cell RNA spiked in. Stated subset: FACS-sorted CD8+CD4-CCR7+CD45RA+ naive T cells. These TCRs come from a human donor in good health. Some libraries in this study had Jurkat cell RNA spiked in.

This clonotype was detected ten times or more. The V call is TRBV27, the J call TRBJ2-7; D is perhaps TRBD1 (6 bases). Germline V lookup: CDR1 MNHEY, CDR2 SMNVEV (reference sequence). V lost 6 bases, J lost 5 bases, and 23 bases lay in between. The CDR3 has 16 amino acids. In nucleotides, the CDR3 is TGTGCCAGCAGCTCTCCCCGGACAGCCCCCGGTAACGAGCAGTACTTC. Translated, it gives CASSSPRTAPGNEQYF.

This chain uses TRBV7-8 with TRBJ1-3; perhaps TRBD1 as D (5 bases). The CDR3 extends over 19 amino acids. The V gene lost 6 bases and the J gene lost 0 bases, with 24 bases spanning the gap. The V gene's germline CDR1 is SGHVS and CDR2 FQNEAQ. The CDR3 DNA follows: TGTGCCAGCAGGAAGACCCCGGGACGACCGCTAGACTCTGGAAACACCATATATTTT. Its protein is CASRKTPGRPLDSGNTIYF.

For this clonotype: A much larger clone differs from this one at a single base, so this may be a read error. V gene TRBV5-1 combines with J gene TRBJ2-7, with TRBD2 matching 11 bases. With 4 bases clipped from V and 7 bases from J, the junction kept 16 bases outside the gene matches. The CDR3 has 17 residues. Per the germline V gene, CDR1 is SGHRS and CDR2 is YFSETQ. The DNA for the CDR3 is TGCGCCAGCAGCCAGGGACTAGCGGAAAGAGGGTGGAATGAGCAGTACTTC. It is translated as CASSQGLAERGWNEQYF.

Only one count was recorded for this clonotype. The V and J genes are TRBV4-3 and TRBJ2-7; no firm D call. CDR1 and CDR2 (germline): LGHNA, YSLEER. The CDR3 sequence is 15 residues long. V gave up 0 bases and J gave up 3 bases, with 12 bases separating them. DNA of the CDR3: TGCGCCAGCAGCCAAGAGGCCGAGCCTAGCTACGAGCAGTACTTC. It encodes CASSQEAEPSYEQYF.

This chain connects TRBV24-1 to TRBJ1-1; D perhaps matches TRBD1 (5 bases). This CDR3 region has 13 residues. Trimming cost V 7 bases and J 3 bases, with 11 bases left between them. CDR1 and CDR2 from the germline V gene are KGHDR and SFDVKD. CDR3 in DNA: TGTGCCACCAGACAGGAGACCTACACTGAAGCTTTCTTT. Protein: CATRQETYTEAFF.

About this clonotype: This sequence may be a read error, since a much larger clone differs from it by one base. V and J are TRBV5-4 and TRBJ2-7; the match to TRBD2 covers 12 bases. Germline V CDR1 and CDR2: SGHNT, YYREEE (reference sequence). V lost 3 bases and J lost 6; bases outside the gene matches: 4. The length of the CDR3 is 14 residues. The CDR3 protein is CASSSTSGGAEQYF. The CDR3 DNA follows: TGTGCCAGCAGCTCGACTAGCGGGGGTGCCGAGCAGTACTTC.

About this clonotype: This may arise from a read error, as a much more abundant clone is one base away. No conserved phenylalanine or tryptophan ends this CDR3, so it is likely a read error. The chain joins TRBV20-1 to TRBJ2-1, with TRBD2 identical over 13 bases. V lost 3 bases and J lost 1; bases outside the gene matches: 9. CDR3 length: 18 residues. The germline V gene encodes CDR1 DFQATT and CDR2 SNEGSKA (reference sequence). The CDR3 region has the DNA TGCAGTGCTAGGCCAGGACTAGCGGGAGTAGCTTCCTACAATGAGCAGTTCCTC. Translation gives CSARPGLAGVASYNEQFL.

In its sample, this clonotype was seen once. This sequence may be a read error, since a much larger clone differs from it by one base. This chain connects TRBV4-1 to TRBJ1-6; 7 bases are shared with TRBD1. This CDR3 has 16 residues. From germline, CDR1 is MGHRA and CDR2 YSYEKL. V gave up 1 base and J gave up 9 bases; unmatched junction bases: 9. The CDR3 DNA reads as TGCGCCAGCAGCCAAGTCACGGGACAGACGAGTTCACCCCTCCACTTT. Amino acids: CASSQVTGQTSSPLHF.

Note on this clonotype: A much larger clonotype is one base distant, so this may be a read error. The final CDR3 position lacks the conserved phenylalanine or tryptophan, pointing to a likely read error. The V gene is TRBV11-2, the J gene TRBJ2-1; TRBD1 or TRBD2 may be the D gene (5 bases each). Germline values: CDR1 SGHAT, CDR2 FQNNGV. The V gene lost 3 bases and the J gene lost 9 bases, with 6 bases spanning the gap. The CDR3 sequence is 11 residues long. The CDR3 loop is CASSFGTEQFL. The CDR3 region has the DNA TGTGCCAGCAGCTTCGGGACTGAGCAGTTCCTC.

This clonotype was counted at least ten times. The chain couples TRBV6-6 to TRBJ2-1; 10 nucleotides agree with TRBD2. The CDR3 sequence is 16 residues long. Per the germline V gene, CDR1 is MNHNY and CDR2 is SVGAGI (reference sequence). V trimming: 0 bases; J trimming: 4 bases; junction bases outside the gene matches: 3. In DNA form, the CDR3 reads TGTGCCAGCAGTTACTCCCTAGCGGGAGAGTACAATGAGCAGTTCTTC. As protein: CASSYSLAGEYNEQFF.

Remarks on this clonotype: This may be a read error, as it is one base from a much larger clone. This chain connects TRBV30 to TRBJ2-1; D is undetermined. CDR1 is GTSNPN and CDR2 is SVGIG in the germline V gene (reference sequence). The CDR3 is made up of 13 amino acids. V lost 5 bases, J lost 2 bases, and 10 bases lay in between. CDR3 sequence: CAWGPGPYNEQFF. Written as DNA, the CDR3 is TGTGCCTGGGGTCCTGGGCCCTACAATGAGCAGTTCTTC.

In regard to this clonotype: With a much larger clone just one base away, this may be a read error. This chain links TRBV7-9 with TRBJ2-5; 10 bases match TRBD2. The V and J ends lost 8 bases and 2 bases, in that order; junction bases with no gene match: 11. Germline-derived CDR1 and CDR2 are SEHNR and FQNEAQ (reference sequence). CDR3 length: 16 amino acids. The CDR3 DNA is TGTGCCAGCGGCCGGAGACTAGCGGGTGATCAAGAGACCCAGTACTTC. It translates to CASGRRLAGDQETQYF.

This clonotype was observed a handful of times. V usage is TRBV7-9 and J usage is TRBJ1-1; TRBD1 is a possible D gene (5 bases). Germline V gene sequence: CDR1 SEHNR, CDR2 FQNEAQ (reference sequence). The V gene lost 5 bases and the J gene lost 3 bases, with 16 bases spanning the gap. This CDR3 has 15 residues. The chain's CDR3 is CASSPLGGMDTEAFF. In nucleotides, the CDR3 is TGTGCCAGCAGCCCACTTGGGGGAATGGACACTGAAGCTTTCTTT.

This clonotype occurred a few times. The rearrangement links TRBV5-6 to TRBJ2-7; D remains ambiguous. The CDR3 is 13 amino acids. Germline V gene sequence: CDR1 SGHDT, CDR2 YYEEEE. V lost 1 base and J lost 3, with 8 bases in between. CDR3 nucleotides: TGTGCCAGCAGCTTGTGGTCAGACTACGAGCAGTACTTC. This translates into CASSLWSDYEQYF.

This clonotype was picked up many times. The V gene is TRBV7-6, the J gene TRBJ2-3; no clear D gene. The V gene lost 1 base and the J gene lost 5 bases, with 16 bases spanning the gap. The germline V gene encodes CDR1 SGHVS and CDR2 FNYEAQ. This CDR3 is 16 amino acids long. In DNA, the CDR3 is TGTGCCAGCAGCTTAGTGCCGGCAGTATCGGGAGATACGCAGTATTTT. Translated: CASSLVPAVSGDTQYF.

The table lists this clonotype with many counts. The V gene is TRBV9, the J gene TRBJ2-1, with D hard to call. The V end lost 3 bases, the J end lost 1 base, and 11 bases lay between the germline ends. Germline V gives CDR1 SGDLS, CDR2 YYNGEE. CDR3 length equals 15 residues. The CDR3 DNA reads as TGTGCCAGCAGCGCCGACACAGCGTCCTACAATGAGCAGTTCTTC. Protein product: CASSADTASYNEQFF.

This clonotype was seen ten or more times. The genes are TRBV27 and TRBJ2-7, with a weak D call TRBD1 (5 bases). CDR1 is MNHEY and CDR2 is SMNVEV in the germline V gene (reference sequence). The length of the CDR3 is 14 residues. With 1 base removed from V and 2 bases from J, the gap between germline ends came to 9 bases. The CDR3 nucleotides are TGTGCCAGCAGTTTATGGGGCACCACCTACGAGCAGTACTTC. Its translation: CASSLWGTTYEQYF.

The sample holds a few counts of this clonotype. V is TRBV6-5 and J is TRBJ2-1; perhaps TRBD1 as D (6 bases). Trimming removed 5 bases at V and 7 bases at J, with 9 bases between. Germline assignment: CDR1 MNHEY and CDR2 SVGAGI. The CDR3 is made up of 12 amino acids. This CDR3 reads CASSDTGNEQFF. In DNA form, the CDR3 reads TGTGCCAGCAGTGACACAGGGAATGAGCAGTTCTTC.

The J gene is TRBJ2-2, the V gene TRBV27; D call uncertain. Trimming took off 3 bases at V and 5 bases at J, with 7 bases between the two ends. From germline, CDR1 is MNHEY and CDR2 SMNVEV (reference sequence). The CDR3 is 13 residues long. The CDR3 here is CASSLPLTGELFF. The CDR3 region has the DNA TGTGCCAGCAGTTTGCCTCTGACCGGGGAGCTGTTTTTT.

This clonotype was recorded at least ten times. CDR3 coding DNA: TGTGCCACCAGGATGAACGGGAACACTGAAGCTTTCTTT. As protein: CATRMNGNTEAFF. The chain carries TRBV15 and TRBJ1-1; D is uncertain. V gave up 6 bases and J gave up 1 base, with 9 bases separating them. The CDR3 loop spans 13 amino acids. Germline V gene sequence: CDR1 LNHNV, CDR2 YYDKDF (reference sequence).

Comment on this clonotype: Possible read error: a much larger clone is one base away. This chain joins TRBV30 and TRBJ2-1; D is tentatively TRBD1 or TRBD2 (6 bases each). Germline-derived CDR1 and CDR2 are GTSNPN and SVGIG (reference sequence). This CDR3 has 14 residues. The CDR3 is CAWSVRGRRNELFF. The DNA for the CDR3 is TGTGCCTGGAGTGTACGGGGGCGCCGGAATGAGCTGTTCTTC.

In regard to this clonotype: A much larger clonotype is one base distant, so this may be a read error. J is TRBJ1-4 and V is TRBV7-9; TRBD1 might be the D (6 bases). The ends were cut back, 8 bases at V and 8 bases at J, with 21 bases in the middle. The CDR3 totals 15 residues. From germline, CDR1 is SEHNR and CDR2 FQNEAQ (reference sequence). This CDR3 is CASGPLAAGVEKLFF. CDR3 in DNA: TGTGCCAGCGGCCCCCTGGCGGCAGGGGTGGAAAAACTGTTTTTT.

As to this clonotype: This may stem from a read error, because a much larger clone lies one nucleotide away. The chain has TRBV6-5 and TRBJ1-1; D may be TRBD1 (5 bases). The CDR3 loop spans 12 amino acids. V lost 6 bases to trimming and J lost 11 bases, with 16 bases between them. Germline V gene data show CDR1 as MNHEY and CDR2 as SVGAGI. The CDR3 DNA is TGTGCCAGCAGAAACGATGGGGGTGTGGCTTTCTTT. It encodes CASRNDGGVAFF.

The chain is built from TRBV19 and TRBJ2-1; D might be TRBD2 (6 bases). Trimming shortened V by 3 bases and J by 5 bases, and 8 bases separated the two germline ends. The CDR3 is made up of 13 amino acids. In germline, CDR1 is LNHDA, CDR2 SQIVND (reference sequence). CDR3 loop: CASSMTRNNEQFF. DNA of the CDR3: TGTGCCAGTAGTATGACTAGAAACAATGAGCAGTTCTTC.

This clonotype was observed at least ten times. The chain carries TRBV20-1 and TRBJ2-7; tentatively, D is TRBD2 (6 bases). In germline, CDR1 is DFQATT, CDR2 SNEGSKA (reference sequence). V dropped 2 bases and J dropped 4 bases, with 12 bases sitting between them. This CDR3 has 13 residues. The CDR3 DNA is TGCAGTGCTAGACCGGGAGAGTCTTACGAGCAGTACTTC. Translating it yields CSARPGESYEQYF.

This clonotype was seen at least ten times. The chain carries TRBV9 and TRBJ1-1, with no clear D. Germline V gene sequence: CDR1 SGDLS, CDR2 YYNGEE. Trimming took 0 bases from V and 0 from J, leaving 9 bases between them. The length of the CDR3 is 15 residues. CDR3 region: CASSVDSLMNTEAFF. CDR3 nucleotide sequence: TGTGCCAGCAGCGTAGACTCCCTAATGAACACTGAAGCTTTCTTT.

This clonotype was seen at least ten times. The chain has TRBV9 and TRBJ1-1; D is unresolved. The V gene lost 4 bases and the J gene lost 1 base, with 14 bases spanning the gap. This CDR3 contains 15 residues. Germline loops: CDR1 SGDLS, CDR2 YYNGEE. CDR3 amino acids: CASSPTQDSNTEAFF. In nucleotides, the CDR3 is TGTGCCAGCAGCCCCACTCAGGATTCGAACACTGAAGCTTTCTTT.

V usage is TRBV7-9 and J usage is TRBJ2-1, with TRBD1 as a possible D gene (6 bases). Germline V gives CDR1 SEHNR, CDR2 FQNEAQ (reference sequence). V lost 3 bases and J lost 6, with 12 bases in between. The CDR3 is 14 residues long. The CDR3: CASSFRTASNEQFF. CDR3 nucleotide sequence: TGTGCCAGCAGCTTCAGGACAGCCAGCAATGAGCAGTTCTTC.